Listed below are T cell receptor beta chains from one sample, sequenced in a study of blood T cell repertoires in COVID-19. Profiling relied on immunoSEQ multiplex PCR, and the TCRdb table lists in-frame clones only, not all of them. Of 130,000 to 150,000 clones listed, more than 70% are singletons. Input material: peripheral blood. The receptors derive from a woman aged 45-65 years with acute or convalescent COVID-19. The CDR3 runs from the conserved cysteine through the conserved F or W. The D gene is left open where the match is weak. The size field is filled for only some rows; it gives once, few, many or a size class.

len | d_gene | abundance | j_gene | v_gene | CDR3aa | CDR3nt
15 | TRBD2 | . | TRBJ2-4 | TRBV10-1 | CASSPGLAGENIQYF | TGCGCCAGCAGCCCGGGACTAGCGGGGGAAAACATTCAGTACTTC
16 | . | . | TRBJ1-2 | TRBV6-5 | CASSYSPELLNYGYTF | TGTGCCAGCAGTTACTCGCCAGAACTATTGAACTATGGCTACACCTTC
17 | . | . | TRBJ2-5 | TRBV6-2/TRBV6-3 | CASSSYPKGSALETQYF | TGTGCCAGCAGCTCCTATCCGAAAGGCAGCGCTCTAGAGACCCAGTACTTC
14 | TRBD1 | . | TRBJ1-1 | TRBV10-3 | CAISLSPQGGEAFF | TGTGCCATCAGTTTGTCCCCACAGGGGGGTGAAGCTTTCTTT
16 | TRBD1 | . | TRBJ1-2 | TRBV4-2 | CASSQEGQGGNYGYTF | TGTGCCAGCAGCCAAGAAGGACAGGGGGGTAACTATGGCTACACCTTC
11 | . | . | TRBJ1-1 | TRBV27 | CASSSFGGAFF | TGTGCCAGCAGTTCCTTTGGGGGGGCTTTCTTT
12 | . | . | TRBJ1-1 | TRBV6-5 | CASSYSGQEAFF | TGTGCCAGCAGTTACTCGGGGCAAGAAGCTTTCTTT
16 | TRBD2 | . | TRBJ2-1 | TRBV6-2/TRBV6-3 | CASSSAHSGGSYEQFF | TGTGCCAGCAGTTCTGCCCACAGCGGGGGGAGTTATGAGCAGTTCTTC
14 | . | . | TRBJ1-6 | TRBV9 | CASSVDSKNSPLHF | TGTGCCAGCAGCGTGGACAGTAAGAATTCACCCCTCCACTTT
15 | . | . | TRBJ1-3 | TRBV19 | CASSIHRQAGNTIYF | TGTGCCAGTAGTATTCATCGGCAGGCTGGAAACACCATATATTTT
14 | . | . | TRBJ2-7 | TRBV6-5 | CASHTLTGSYEQYF | TGTGCCAGCCATACCCTGACAGGATCCTACGAGCAGTACTTC
16 | . | . | TRBJ1-5 | TRBV6-2/TRBV6-3 | CASSGSGQLSNQPQHF | TGTGCCAGCAGTGGTTCAGGACAGTTGAGCAATCAGCCCCAGCATTTT
20 | . | few | TRBJ2-3 | TRBV12-5 | CASGYLEAWEAVGRTDTQYF | TGTGCTAGTGGTTACCTAGAAGCCTGGGAGGCTGTGGGCCGCACAGATACGCAGTATTTT
15 | . | . | TRBJ2-1 | TRBV5-1 | CASSPDPKGGNEQFF | TGCGCCAGCAGCCCAGACCCTAAAGGGGGTAATGAGCAGTTCTTC
13 | . | . | TRBJ1-1 | TRBV28 | CASSSPGLTEAFF | TGTGCCAGCAGTTCCCCAGGTTTGACTGAAGCTTTCTTT
14 | . | . | TRBJ2-1 | TRBV18 | CASSPEGTGNEQFF | TGTGCCAGCTCACCCGAGGGAACAGGGAATGAGCAGTTCTTC
11 | TRBD1 | . | TRBJ1-2 | TRBV6-5 | CASSSGQGKFF | TGTGCCAGCAGTTCGGGACAGGGGAAATTCTTC
16 | . | once | TRBJ2-1 | TRBV19 | CASTIDGGFTYNEQFF | TGTGCCAGTACCATTGACGGGGGTTTCACCTACAATGAGCAGTTCTTC
16 | . | . | TRBJ1-3 | TRBV4-1 | CASSPGHQMGGNTIYF | TGCGCCAGCAGTCCGGGACACCAGATGGGAGGAAACACCATATATTTT
15 | TRBD1 | once | TRBJ1-3 | TRBV7-6 | CASTKTGGHGNTIYF | TGTGCCAGCACTAAGACAGGGGGGCATGGAAACACCATATATTTT
15 | . | . | TRBJ2-7 | TRBV28 | CASSLAGGMAYEQYF | TGTGCCAGCAGCCTCGCAGGGGGGATGGCCTACGAGCAGTACTTC
12 | . | . | TRBJ2-7 | TRBV19 | CASSPGTYEQYF | TGTGCCAGTAGTCCAGGGACCTACGAGCAGTACTTC
15 | . | . | TRBJ1-5 | TRBV7-2 | CASSFILDGDQPQHF | TGTGCCAGCAGTTTTATTTTGGACGGGGATCAGCCCCAGCATTTT
15 | . | . | TRBJ1-2 | TRBV19 | CASSVDHRAVYGYTF | TGTGCCAGTAGTGTAGACCACAGGGCGGTCTATGGCTACACCTTC
13 | TRBD1 | few | TRBJ1-2 | TRBV5-1 | CASSPGTGASNTF | TGCGCCAGCTCCCCCGGGACAGGGGCCTCAAACACCTTC
12 | . | . | TRBJ2-5 | TRBV11-3 | CASSSPGETQYF | TGTGCCAGCAGCTCCCCAGGGGAGACCCAGTACTTC
13 | . | . | TRBJ1-1 | TRBV7-2 | CASSFYLSPEAFF | TGTGCCAGCAGCTTTTATCTAAGCCCAGAAGCTTTCTTT
14 | TRBD1 | . | TRBJ1-5 | TRBV2 | CASSVNRGHQPQHF | TGTGCCAGCAGTGTAAACAGGGGGCATCAGCCCCAGCATTTT
15 | . | . | TRBJ1-2 | TRBV28 | CASSRWRVENYGYTF | TGTGCCAGCAGCCGCTGGAGGGTTGAGAACTATGGCTACACCTTC
15 | TRBD2 | few | TRBJ2-1 | TRBV5-1 | CASSLSGGDYNEQFF | TGCGCCAGCAGCTTAAGCGGGGGGGACTACAATGAGCAGTTCTTC
15 | TRBD1 | . | TRBJ1-1 | TRBV15 | CATSRDPGGADEAFF | TGTGCCACCAGCAGAGATCCAGGGGGCGCCGACGAAGCTTTCTTT
11 | . | . | TRBJ2-7 | TRBV5-6 | CASSVVDEQYF | TGTGCCAGCAGCGTAGTCGACGAGCAGTACTTC
19 | . | . | TRBJ1-6 | TRBV3-1/TRBV3-2 | CASSLHVDIDIAYNSPLHF | TGTGCCAGCAGCCTCCACGTAGATATCGACATAGCCTATAATTCACCCCTCCACTTT
15 | TRBD1 | . | TRBJ1-4 | TRBV4-2 | CASSRQGDSNEKLFF | TGTGCCAGCAGCCGCCAGGGGGACAGTAATGAAAAACTGTTTTTT
16 | . | . | TRBJ1-5 | TRBV7-9 | CASSLFAGNGNQPQHF | TGTGCCAGCAGCTTATTTGCAGGGAACGGAAATCAGCCCCAGCATTTT
13 | . | . | TRBJ1-6 | TRBV5-1 | CASSLEPGSPLHF | TGCGCCAGCAGCTTGGAGCCTGGTTCACCCCTCCACTTT
16 | TRBD2 | . | TRBJ2-2 | TRBV19 | CASSPRSGGFGGELFF | TGTGCCAGTAGCCCACGCTCGGGGGGGTTCGGCGGGGAGCTGTTTTTT
13 | . | once | TRBJ2-7 | TRBV5-1 | CASSFTSKDEQYF | TGCGCCAGCAGCTTCACTAGTAAGGACGAGCAGTACTTC
14 | . | . | TRBJ1-2 | TRBV2 | CASSAAGEYDGYTF | TGTGCCAGCAGTGCCGCCGGAGAATATGATGGCTACACCTTC
17 | . | . | TRBJ2-6 | TRBV29-1 | CSVLTGTPASGANVLTF | TGCAGCGTTTTAACCGGGACACCTGCTTCTGGGGCCAACGTCCTGACTTTC
14 | TRBD1 | once | TRBJ1-4 | TRBV6-1 | CASIGTGGSEKLFF | TGTGCCAGCATTGGGACAGGGGGATCGGAAAAACTGTTTTTT
15 | TRBD2 | . | TRBJ2-3 | TRBV19 | CASHRRGGGGNTQYF | TGTGCCAGTCACCGGCGGGGGGGAGGTGGAAATACGCAGTATTTT
18 | . | . | TRBJ2-3 | TRBV9 | CASSPTNRKNGDTDTQYF | TGTGCCAGCAGCCCTACTAACAGGAAAAACGGTGACACAGATACGCAGTATTTT
16 | TRBD1 | . | TRBJ2-6 | TRBV5-1 | CASSQGAWAGANVLTF | TGCGCCAGCAGCCAGGGGGCATGGGCTGGGGCCAACGTCCTGACTTTC
16 | . | few | TRBJ2-2 | TRBV6-2/TRBV6-3 | CASSYGGSWDGGELFF | TGTGCCAGCAGTTACGGGGGGTCCTGGGACGGCGGGGAGCTGTTTTTT
14 | TRBD1 | . | TRBJ1-2 | TRBV6-5 | CASRPSTGDASYTF | TGTGCCAGCAGACCCTCGACAGGGGATGCAAGCTACACCTTC
12 | . | . | TRBJ1-2 | TRBV5-4 | CASSLGRLGYTF | TGTGCCAGCAGCTTAGGCAGGTTAGGCTACACCTTC
13 | . | . | TRBJ1-3 | TRBV27 | CATNIRAGNTIYF | TGTGCCACCAACATCCGAGCGGGAAACACCATATATTTT
16 | TRBD1 | few | TRBJ1-5 | TRBV27 | CASSLTTGVGNQPQHF | TGTGCCAGCAGTCTCACTACAGGGGTTGGCAATCAGCCCCAGCATTTT
13 | . | . | TRBJ2-7 | TRBV7-6 | CASSLGEMDEQYF | TGTGCCAGCAGCTTAGGGGAGATGGACGAGCAGTACTTC
16 | . | . | TRBJ2-7 | TRBV10-3 | CAISESKRTDFYEQYF | TGTGCCATCAGTGAGTCGAAACGGACGGACTTCTACGAGCAGTACTTC
16 | . | once | TRBJ1-6 | TRBV27 | CASSLTLGATYSPLHF | TGTGCCAGCAGTTTGACCTTGGGAGCGACTTATTCACCCCTCCACTTT
15 | TRBD1 | . | TRBJ2-7 | TRBV6-5 | CASRFRDREEDEQYF | TGTGCCAGCAGATTCCGGGACAGGGAAGAGGACGAGCAGTACTTC
14 | . | many | TRBJ1-2 | TRBV4-3 | CASSQDPQILAYTF | TGCGCCAGCAGCCAAGATCCCCAGATTTTAGCCTACACCTTC